The sequence of this TCR beta chain was determined in a study of cytomegalovirus exposure and HLA in healthy donors. Both 60 Vbeta primers and 13 Jbeta primers went into the PCR. The data were produced by immunoSEQ multiplex PCR, yet TCRdb's version contains in-frame clones alone and is incomplete. Seen here are approximately 160,000 clones, roughly 80% observed once, and the top ten hold 4.9%. The CDR3 covers 11 residues. V was shortened by 2 bases and J by 7 bases, with 4 bases between the two germline ends. The germline CDR1 and CDR2 sequences are SGHDT and YYEEEE. Study-level findings and limits: Fewer N-insertions (relative to the approximately 670-donor mean) were reportedly seen in an Asian-associated ancestry cluster in a later analysis. HLA restriction was apparent for most CMV-associated TCR beta chains in a later analysis. Earlier analysis yielded a pattern in which most TCR beta V segments were productive about 90% or about 30% of the time.

Comment on this clone: The antigen is not known.

The gene calls are TRBV5-6 and TRBJ2-1, with D unresolved. The sequenced material came from PBMCs. This clonotype originated in a male donor in good health and CMV-seronegative. CDR3 in DNA: TGTGCCAGCAGCTTTACAAATGAGCAGTTCTTC. As protein: CASSFTNEQFF.